These 30 T cell receptor beta chains originate from one sample sequenced in a study of cytomegalovirus exposure and HLA in healthy donors. With 60 Vbeta and 13 Jbeta primers, the PCR was carried out. Produced via immunoSEQ multiplex PCR; TCRdb's table is partial and in-frame only. The sample is made up of 80,000 or so clones, and the top ten hold approximately 1% of it. The sample taken for sequencing was PBMCs. The origin of the receptors is a young woman in good health and CMV-seronegative.

This chain uses TRBV6-1 with TRBJ2-7, with D tentatively TRBD2 (5 bases). CDR1 and CDR2 from the germline V gene are MNHNS and SASEGT. The CDR3 is made up of 12 amino acids. V was trimmed by 11 bases and J by 2 bases, leaving 13 bases between them. The CDR3 loop reads CAAAREPYEQYF. DNA of the CDR3: TGTGCCGCGGCCCGGGAACCCTACGAGCAGTACTTC.

The chain uses TRBV29-1 and TRBJ2-3; no firm D call. Germline CDR1 is SQVTM and CDR2 is ANQGSEA. The CDR3 is 14 residues long. V gave up 4 bases and J gave up 9 bases, with 20 bases separating them. The CDR3 DNA reads as TGCAGCGTTGGCCTCGGTAAAACTGCTGCCACGCAGTATTTT. This sequence encodes CSVGLGKTAATQYF.

The CDR3 region is CASSQDRGDEKLFF. The CDR3 DNA follows: TGTGCCAGCAGCCAGGACAGGGGGGATGAAAAACTGTTTTTT. V gene TRBV7-2 combines with J gene TRBJ1-4; 10 nucleotides agree with TRBD1. The ends lost 5 bases at V and 6 bases at J; junction bases unmatched: 3. From germline, CDR1 is SGHTA and CDR2 FQGNSA. The CDR3 runs 14 residues.

The chain couples TRBV30 to TRBJ1-1; TRBD1 might be the D (6 bases). The CDR3 totals 13 residues. Germline-derived CDR1 and CDR2 are GTSNPN and SVGIG (reference sequence). The germline V and J ends were trimmed by 4 bases and 11 bases, with 20 bases remaining between them. The CDR3 bases are TGTGCCTGGATATTGCAGGGGCGGACCAAGGCTTTCTTT. Translation gives CAWILQGRTKAFF.

The chain carries TRBV5-6 and TRBJ1-1; TRBD1 is a possible D gene (6 bases). Germline lookup yields CDR1 SGHDT and CDR2 YYEEEE. This CDR3 region has 16 residues. Deletions cut 1 base from V and 1 base from J, with 14 bases between. CDR3 sequence (DNA): TGTGCCAGCAGCTTGAGGGGGGGAGGTACGAACACTGAAGCTTTCTTT. The encoded protein is CASSLRGGGTNTEAFF.

The chain links TRBV2 to TRBJ1-1; tentative D call: TRBD1 (5 bases). With 6 bases removed from V and 0 bases from J, the gap between germline ends came to 8 bases. CDR1 is SNHLY and CDR2 is FYNNEI in the germline V gene. There are 13 residues in the CDR3. The CDR3 sequence is CASSRTLNTEAFF. For the CDR3, the DNA is TGTGCCAGCAGCAGGACATTGAACACTGAAGCTTTCTTT.

The rearrangement uses TRBV5-1 and TRBJ2-5; D is perhaps TRBD2 (6 bases). The CDR3 is made up of 15 amino acids. The V gene's germline CDR1 is SGHRS and CDR2 YFSETQ. The V end lost 0 bases, the J end lost 1 base, and 10 bases lay between the germline ends. The CDR3 reads CASSLAAGSQETQYF. CDR3 nucleotide sequence: TGCGCCAGCAGCTTGGCCGCGGGGTCCCAAGAGACCCAGTACTTC. Complete variable domain (other parts from reference TRBV5-1 and TRBJ2-5): KAGVTQTPRYLIKTRGQQVTLSCSPISGHRSVSWYQQTPGQGLQFLFEYFSETQRNKGNFPGRFSGRQFSNSRSEMNVSTLELGDSALYLCASSLAAGSQETQYFGPGTRLLVL.

As regards this clone: Other DNA sequences in the same sample also yield this CDR3. The V and J genes are TRBV19 and TRBJ2-5, with D possibly matching TRBD2 (5 bases). V was shortened by 6 bases and J by 5 bases, with 7 bases between the two germline ends. Per the germline V gene, CDR1 is LNHDA and CDR2 is SQIVND (reference sequence). CDR3 length: 11 amino acids. CDR3: CASSGGETQYF. For the CDR3, the DNA is TGTGCCAGTAGCGGCGGGGAGACCCAGTACTTC.

The chain is built from TRBV30 and TRBJ2-5, with TRBD1 matching 10 bases. CDR1 is GTSNPN, CDR2 SVGIG, per germline (reference sequence). After removal of 2 bases from V and 4 bases from J, the junction contained 4 bases not matched to a gene. This CDR3 contains 14 residues. CDR3 DNA: TGTGCCTGGAGTTCCGGGACAGGGGCAGAGACCCAGTACTTC. The encoded protein is CAWSSGTGAETQYF.

The chain has TRBV12-5 and TRBJ2-1; D is undetermined. With 7 bases removed from V and 4 bases from J, the gap between germline ends came to 17 bases. CDR1 and CDR2 (germline): LGHNT, FRNRAP. There are 15 residues in the CDR3. This chain's CDR3 is CASVLGGDRYNEQFF. CDR3 bases: TGTGCTAGTGTTCTCGGTGGAGATAGGTACAATGAGCAGTTCTTC.

The chain is built from TRBV10-2 and TRBJ1-2, with 8 bases lining up with TRBD1. Germline lookup yields CDR1 WSHSY and CDR2 SAAADI. The CDR3 runs 14 residues. V lost 4 bases, J lost 2 bases, and 3 bases stayed unmatched. DNA of the CDR3: TGCGCCAGCAGTGGGACAGGGCCGAACTATGGCTACACCTTC. Amino acid sequence: CASSGTGPNYGYTF.

The chain recombines TRBV5-1 with TRBJ1-1, with D unclear. Germline V CDR1 and CDR2: SGHRS, YFSETQ. This CDR3 has 14 residues. Deletions cut 0 bases from V and 0 bases from J, with 6 bases between. The CDR3 nucleotides are TGCGCCAGCAGCTTGGCAGAAATGAACACTGAAGCTTTCTTT. It specifies CASSLAEMNTEAFF.

V is TRBV29-1 and J is TRBJ2-1; TRBD2 might be the D (7 bases). Germline assignment: CDR1 SQVTM and CDR2 ANQGSEA. The V and J ends lost 5 bases and 0 bases respectively, with 14 bases between them. The CDR3 has 15 amino acids. CDR3 in DNA: TGCAGCGTTTACCCCGGGGGGCGCTCCTACAATGAGCAGTTCTTC. This encodes CSVYPGGRSYNEQFF.

V is TRBV11-3 and J is TRBJ2-5, with TRBD1 as a possible D gene (6 bases). CDR3 length equals 13 residues. The V and J ends lost 3 bases and 4 bases respectively, with 9 bases between them. Looked up from germline, CDR1 is SGHNT and CDR2 is YENEEA. CDR3 nucleotides: TGTGCCAGCAGCTTCAACAGGGTAGAGACCCAGTACTTC. This codes for CASSFNRVETQYF.

The chain links TRBV6-5 to TRBJ2-5; TRBD2 is a possible D gene (5 bases). The length of the CDR3 is 15 residues. V lost 5 bases to trimming and J lost 2 bases, with 15 bases between them. Looked up from germline, CDR1 is MNHEY and CDR2 is SVGAGI. CDR3 DNA: TGTGCCAGCAGTGTCCAAGGCCTAGCACAAGAGACCCAGTACTTC. Its protein is CASSVQGLAQETQYF.

V and J are TRBV28 and TRBJ2-1, with D perhaps TRBD2 (5 bases). Trimming removed 8 bases from V and 3 bases from J, with 5 bases in between. Germline-derived CDR1 and CDR2 are MDHEN and SYDVKM. This CDR3 spans 11 amino acids. CDR3 nucleotide sequence: TGTGCCAGCGGGAGCTACAATGAGCAGTTCTTC. Protein sequence: CASGSYNEQFF.

V gene TRBV11-2 combines with J gene TRBJ2-3; D call uncertain. The V end was cut by 8 bases, the J end by 5 bases, with 8 bases between. Per germline, CDR1 SGHAT and CDR2 FQNNGV. The CDR3 loop spans 11 amino acids. CDR3: CASRVGDTQYF. In DNA, the CDR3 is TGTGCCAGCCGCGTCGGAGATACGCAGTATTTT.

This chain uses TRBV5-6 with TRBJ1-2; D unresolved. Trimming shortened V by 0 bases and J by 1 base, and 4 bases separated the two germline ends. Germline V CDR1 and CDR2: SGHDT, YYEEEE. The CDR3 runs to 13 residues. CDR3 nucleotides: TGTGCCAGCAGCTTGGACAGTAACTATGGCTACACCTTC. It yields the protein CASSLDSNYGYTF.

DNA of the CDR3: TGTGCCAGCAGTGATGACAGGGGTGGAGGTCAGCCCCAGCATTTT. It codes for CASSDDRGGGQPQHF. The chain carries TRBV2 and TRBJ1-5; 8 bases agree with TRBD1. CDR3 size: 15 residues. Germline lookup yields CDR1 SNHLY and CDR2 FYNNEI. V lost 3 bases to trimming and J lost 6 bases; unmatched junction nucleotides: 7. The variable domain in full, with the rest retrieved from reference TRBV2 and TRBJ1-5, is EPEVTQTPSHQVTQMGQEVILRCVPISNHLYFYWYRQILGQKVEFLVSFYNNEISEKSEIFDDQFSVERPDGSNFTLKIRSTKLEDSAMYFCASSDDRGGGQPQHFGDGTRLSIL.

CDR3 sequence reads: CASSLGSGTARYSNQPQHF. For the CDR3, the DNA is TGTGCCAGCAGCTTGGGATCCGGGACAGCTAGGTATAGCAATCAGCCCCAGCATTTT. The chain carries TRBV11-3 and TRBJ1-5; TRBD1 agrees at 7 bases. V dropped 3 bases and J dropped 0; count of bases not matched to a gene: 14. Germline CDR1 reads SGHNT; CDR2 reads YENEEA. The CDR3 spans 19 residues.

As to this clone: One end of the junction is discordant with germline, which a read error may explain. The CDR3 nucleotides are TGTGCCGGGAGTGTACGAAAGGGGTGGAACACTGAAGCTTTCTTT. Protein sequence: CAGSVRKGWNTEAFF. The chain employs TRBV30 and TRBJ1-1; D possibly corresponds to TRBD1 (5 bases). The CDR3 covers 15 residues. From germline, CDR1 is GTSNPN and CDR2 SVGIG (reference sequence).

The rearrangement links TRBV7-8 to TRBJ2-7; 7 nucleotides agree with TRBD2. Germline CDR1 and CDR2: SGHVS and FQNEAQ. The CDR3 is 13 amino acids. Unmatched junction bases numbered 4, after V lost 6 bases and J lost 2 bases. CDR3 nucleotide sequence: TGTGCCAGCAGTCGACGGGAGGCCTACGAGCAGTACTTC. This encodes CASSRREAYEQYF.

This rearrangement joins TRBV6-1 to TRBJ2-7, with D maybe TRBD1 (6 bases). The CDR3 sequence is 13 residues long. With 5 bases removed from V and 2 bases from J, the gap between germline ends came to 10 bases. Per germline, CDR1 MNHNS and CDR2 SASEGT. DNA for the CDR3: TGTGCCAGCAGTAGGACAGAAACCTACGAGCAGTACTTC. Amino acid sequence: CASSRTETYEQYF.

The J gene is TRBJ1-1, the V gene TRBV14, with D possibly TRBD1 on 5 matching bases. The V gene's germline CDR1 is SGHDN and CDR2 FVKESK. Trimming removed 4 bases from V and 0 bases from J, with 12 bases in between. This CDR3 comprises 15 residues. The CDR3 is CASSPQTAMNTEAFF. The DNA for the CDR3 is TGTGCCAGCAGCCCCCAGACAGCTATGAACACTGAAGCTTTCTTT. Complete variable domain (other parts from reference TRBV14 and TRBJ1-1): EAGVTQFPSHSVIEKGQTVTLRCDPISGHDNLYWYRRVMGKEIKFLLHFVKESKQDESGMPNNRFLAERTGGTYSTLKVQPAELEDSGVYFCASSPQTAMNTEAFFGQGTRLTVV.

The chain uses TRBV5-1 and TRBJ2-3, with D possibly matching TRBD2 (5 bases). The V end lost 0 bases, the J end lost 4 bases, and 9 bases lay between the germline ends. Germline values: CDR1 SGHRS, CDR2 YFSETQ. The CDR3 spans 14 residues. This CDR3 reads CASSLGGSADTQYF. The CDR3 DNA sequence: TGCGCCAGCAGCTTGGGAGGGTCCGCAGATACGCAGTATTTT.

The genes are TRBV30 and TRBJ2-7; the D is unclear. The CDR3 sequence is 12 residues long. V lost 0 bases and J lost 2, with 5 bases in between. The germline gives CDR1 GTSNPN, CDR2 SVGIG (reference sequence). Here the CDR3 reads CAWSVLTYEQYF. CDR3 DNA sequence: TGTGCCTGGAGTGTACTTACCTACGAGCAGTACTTC.

This sequence joins TRBV18 and TRBJ1-2; TRBD1 matches 11 bases. The germline gives CDR1 KGHSH, CDR2 LQKENI. The CDR3 contains 16 residues. V trimming: 3 bases; J trimming: 7 bases; junction bases outside the gene matches: 10. CDR3 residues: CASSPRNRDRGIGYTF. CDR3 nucleotides: TGTGCCAGCTCACCCCGAAACCGGGACAGGGGGATTGGCTACACCTTC.

This chain uses TRBV5-1 with TRBJ1-4; D ambiguous. Germline V CDR1 and CDR2: SGHRS, YFSETQ. This CDR3 contains 14 residues. V was clipped by 2 bases and J by 7 bases, with 12 bases between them. The chain's CDR3 is CASSFDVSGEKLFF. In DNA, the CDR3 is TGCGCCAGCAGCTTCGACGTCTCGGGTGAAAAACTGTTTTTT.

The genes are TRBV7-2 and TRBJ2-7; D is ambiguous. V lost 5 bases and J 3 bases, leaving 8 bases between the germline ends. CDR3 length equals 12 residues. The germline V gene has CDR1 SGHTA and CDR2 FQGNSA. As DNA, the CDR3 is TGTGCCAGCAGCCCTAGTGGCTACGAGCAGTACTTC. Protein sequence: CASSPSGYEQYF.

V and J are TRBV18 and TRBJ1-1; possibly TRBD1 for D (5 bases). The CDR3 totals 15 residues. CDR1 and CDR2 (germline): KGHSH, LQKENI. Trimming cost V 3 bases and J 1 base, with 12 bases left between them. The CDR3 DNA is TGTGCCAGCTCACCGCGGGGGGATCGGAACACTGAAGCTTTCTTT. It codes for CASSPRGDRNTEAFF.